Reported below is one T cell receptor beta chain. Its recognized antigen is unknown. The sample holds no much larger clone one base away, and base qualities are not on file. In total, 666 healthy bone marrow donors made up the cohort. Cohort members were all nominally healthy when sampled, although unrecorded immune exposures were likely present. The donor tested CMV seronegative, placing the donor among the 300 to 400 seronegative members of the cohort. Each donor provided a peripheral blood sample, and peripheral blood mononuclear cells were used for TCR beta sequencing. Genomic DNA extraction from the blood cell samples was performed with the Qiagen DNeasy Blood Extraction Kit. The data originate from a study of cytomegalovirus exposure and HLA in healthy donors (dated by TCRdb to about 2017). For the study in its entirety: An earlier analysis of about 530 of the donors reported 276 Gb of sequence data and 117 million unique TCR beta sequences obtained from about 170 million T cells. An early release that covered some 640 HLA-typed donors contained around 330 gigabases of sequencing data and around 85 million unique TCR sequences. Of the roughly 400 genotyped donors, about 80% fell in the genetic ancestry cluster associated with self-reported Caucasian donors. The study was designed to test whether signatures of past pathogen exposure could be identified by cataloging public T cell receptors. The study profiled the T cell repertoires of around 700 subjects by immunosequencing and related them to cytomegalovirus serostatus. Along with the approximately 600-subject first cohort, a separate validation cohort of over 90 different subjects was used. The study combined high-throughput TCR immunosequencing, statistical association of individual TCRs with disease status, and machine learning to predict cytomegalovirus infection status. A later analysis re-examined previously published TCR beta repertoires from 610 or so donors and added high-resolution HLA genotyping to investigate patterns of TCR occurrence. Rather than drawing on any new phenotypic data, the later analysis identified candidate immune exposures from TCR beta sequences and the way those sequences occurred across donors. In an earlier analysis of 500 to 650 of the donors, high-throughput TCR beta sequencing was used to judge whether each TCR beta V gene segment behaved as functional or pseudogenic. Donor age, sex, ethnicity and CMV serostatus were compiled alongside the repertoire data. A later genetic analysis took genome-wide SNP genotypes for about three fifths of the roughly 670 donors and used that subset as a discovery cohort. All discovery cohort repertoires had been generated using a single sequencing platform. Class I and class II HLA loci were covered by the typing at four-digit resolution. The number of typed donors differed by locus: about 620-630 for A, B, C, DRB1 and DQB1; approximately 530 for DQA1; approximately 600 for DPA1; and around 450 for DPB1. Several DR-DQ haplotypes were treated as single units for association and clustering because of strong linkage in the cohort. Across under 500 genotyped donors of the cohort, an average of roughly 200,000 unique TCR beta nucleotide sequences per donor were sequenced, and roughly 20% of those sequences were non-productive. Overall study outcomes, separate from this receptor: A few of the identified cytomegalovirus-associated TCR beta chains were confirmed in vitro to be specific for cytomegalovirus antigens. Because counts were too low, about 17 rarely observed V segments, including chromosome 9 orphons, were excluded from the earlier analysis of around 590 of the donors. A total of some 180 TCR beta chains were listed by the study as associated with cytomegalovirus. For the cohort, immune exposure information was limited to CMV serostatus. An association between a missense DCLRE1C variant and V-gene and J-gene trimming of TCR beta chains was found in a later genetic analysis and replicated in an independent cohort. Only TCR beta chains were sequenced in this cohort, and the absence of alpha or paired-chain data limited detectable features. The 87-base-pair reads could not distinguish some IMGT-functional V segments, including TRBV6-2 and TRBV6-3, so those segments were excluded. Several of the top co-occurrence clusters appeared to be linked to parvovirus B19, influenza, CMV and Epstein-Barr virus, according to a later analysis. A cluster of highly shared sequence variants was judged likely to be a technical artifact of the sequencing pipeline. Most TCR sequences were observed very rarely across donors, whereas some public TCRs were present in many individuals. A further reported finding was that TCR beta sequences accurately predicted the HLA-A and HLA-B alleles for most subjects in the first cohort. HLA typing was unavailable for some donors at each locus, so association tests used only the typed subset. An earlier analysis of around 600 of the donors showed that most TCR beta V segments appeared in productive rearrangements either about 87% or about 30% of the time, which broadly matched IMGT annotations. In a later analysis, the rate of TCR association differed among HLA loci, with DRB1 alleles having the most associated TCRs and HLA-C alleles having the fewest. The classifier was reported to diagnose cytomegalovirus status with high specificity and sensitivity in both the original and validation cohorts. In a later genetic analysis, fewer N-insertions in productive TCRs were reported among donors in an Asian-associated ancestry cluster than the roughly 710-donor mean. In a later analysis, HLA-associated TCR beta chains showed more clonal expansion and lower generation probabilities than non-associated chains that were equally common. In a later analysis, more than 15,000 TCR beta sequences were associated with specific HLA alleles at a false discovery rate of 0.05. A later analysis found that most CMV-associated TCR beta chains appeared HLA-restricted, with HLA associations seemingly driven largely by CMV exposure. The presence/absence analyses assumed that sequencing depth was roughly uniform across donors, and that assumption may not be true. Assigning TCR associations to individual alleles was difficult when HLA alleles, especially DR and DQ, strongly co-occurred. The authors suggested that the approach could potentially be generalized to other disease states and immunological phenotypes. Linkage disequilibrium might explain the correlated functional status among segregating V segments, but an unknown experimental factor could not be excluded.

The method behind the library was the immunoSEQ multiplex PCR assay. The multiplex PCR relied on a mix of 60 forward primers for TCR Vbeta segments and 13 reverse primers for TCR Jbeta segments. The CDR3 region of rearranged TCR beta genes was amplified from genomic DNA by a multiplex PCR assay. The amplified TCR beta libraries were sequenced on the Illumina HiSeq System as 87-base-pair reads. Per the original workflow: A later analysis tallied 80 million to 95 million unique TCR beta chains across the 650 to 750 repertoires, and approximately 12 million of those chains were shared by two or more donors. A nearest-neighbor algorithm error-corrected the raw reads and collapsed the reads into unique sequences, merging closely related sequences to remove PCR and sequencing errors. CDR3 sequences were aligned to IMGT reference sequences to assign V, D and J gene segments. Each retained sequence needed at least a six-nucleotide match to both a V gene segment and a J gene segment. Rearrangements were classified as productive when the CDR3 lacked stop codons and remained in frame with V and J, and all other rearrangements were classified as non-productive. CDR3 was defined according to IMGT convention as the region running from the second conserved V-encoded cysteine to the conserved J-encoded phenylalanine. In an earlier analysis of more than 550 of the donors, sequences lacking an unambiguous match to a single V gene segment were excluded. In an earlier analysis of about 590 of the donors, a V segment was called functional when productive rearrangements were above 56.7%, and segregating when the standard deviation between donors exceeded 5%. To diagnose cytomegalovirus status from the catalog of TCR beta chain sequences, a statistical classification framework was built. A later analysis assigned V and J genes by comparing TCR nucleotide sequences with IMGT/GENE-DB human TR gene sequences. Using the TCRdist pipeline, a later analysis assigned CDR3 sequences along with most-parsimonious VDJ recombination scenarios. In a later analysis, each TCR beta chain was defined by its CDR3 amino acid sequence together with its V-gene family, and reads lacking a unique V-gene family were excluded. As a way to deal with suspected cross-contamination and a sequencing artifact, a later analysis dropped more than 500 nucleotide sequences that were highly shared and had low generation probability. In a later analysis, a clonal expansion index for each public chain was calculated from normalized within-repertoire ranks of inferred template counts. Generation probabilities in a later analysis came from a VDJ recombination model fitted to out-of-frame rearrangements, and those results were checked against IGoR. Hypergeometric tests were used in a later analysis to score TCR-TCR, TCR-HLA and TCR-CMV co-occurrence, with a repertoire-size bias correction applied to the TCR pairs. A later analysis estimated false discovery rates by permuting HLA or CMV assignments 20 times. In a later analysis, co-occurring TCRs were grouped with DBSCAN, and TCRdist sequence similarity was added when clustering was performed within HLA-allele-positive subsets. For co-occurrence clustering, repertoires with fewer than 30,000 or more than 120,000 public chains were excluded, along with five or six repertoires with anomalous nucleotide sharing. The clones in this table, taken by TCRdb from immuneACCESS, are in-frame only. Not every clone is retained; where verified, under half of the shortfall comes from an unresolved V gene, and the cause of the rest is unknown. The D gene and trimming were derived from the DNA, and the V and J assignments and clone size from that table. The table for this sample lists roughly 90,000 clones; 75% to 85% of them were counted only once. The top ten clonotypes cover over 2% of the sample.

Based on the germline V gene, the CDR1 and CDR2 sequences are SGHTA and FQGTGA. The junction carries 15 bases between V and J, which are trimmed by 5 bases and 11 bases respectively. Spanning cysteine to phenylalanine, the CDR3 consists of 12 amino acids. The CDR3 DNA has 36 bases and is translated from base 1. This sequence uses TRBV7-3 and TRBJ1-1, and the D gene may be TRBD1, 5 bases matching. This TCR derives from a man aged 18-30 years in good health and CMV-seronegative. The sequenced sample consisted of PBMCs. This receptor has the CDR3 CASSPVGGTAFF. The sequenced DNA: TGTGCCAGCAGCCCCGTGGGGGGGACGGCTTTCTTT.